This entry features one T cell receptor beta chain sequence. The entry originates in a study of blood T cell repertoires in COVID-19. As handled by the study authors: Estimates of nucleated cell counts were drawn from the amplification of reference gene primers. The method was immunoSEQ multiplex PCR; TCRdb's version includes in-frame clones alone and lacks a portion of them. V, J and clone size derive from that table, while D and trimming were established from the DNA sequence. The sample yields roughly 300,000 clones, 75% to 95% seen once. Sequencing used PBMCs or T cells enriched from blood (not recorded which). The sequence was obtained from a woman aged 25 to 39 who had recovered from COVID-19.

As DNA, the CDR3 is TGTGCCAGCAGCCCCGGGACTAGGGGCACAGATACGCAGTATTTT. Translating gives CASSPGTRGTDTQYF. This chain links TRBV7-2 with TRBJ2-3; TRBD2 matches at 8 bases. The germline V gene has CDR1 SGHTA and CDR2 FQGNSA. Germline trimming cut 5 bases from V and 1 base from J; bases unmatched to any gene: 5. The CDR3 is 15 amino acids.